This TCR beta chain is drawn from a study of early stage breast cancer tumors. This CDR3 contains 13 residues. CDR1 is SGHVS, CDR2 FQNEAQ, per germline. V was clipped by 6 bases and J by 5 bases, with 10 bases between them. Clones were sequenced by immunoSEQ multiplex PCR, and TCRdb holds only the in-frame ones, with some missing. The sample records more than 15,000 clones, about 86% being singletons. This clonotype was obtained from a person between 70 and 80 years old with breast cancer. The V and J genes are TRBV7-8 and TRBJ2-2; D unclear. What was sequenced was blood. The CDR3 loop is CASRSDKTGELFF. In DNA form, the CDR3 reads TGTGCCAGCAGATCCGACAAGACCGGGGAGCTGTTTTTT.